The clone carrying this T cell receptor (beta chain) appeared a few times. Followed longitudinally, the Seattle patients had been enrolled during active infection. The ends were cut back, 2 bases at V and 2 bases at J, with 6 bases in the middle. CDR1 and CDR2 from the germline V gene are LNHDA and SQIVND (reference sequence). The CDR3 sequence is 13 residues long. The data belong to a study of blood T cell repertoires in COVID-19. Study context: There were acute and convalescent COVID-19 samples, and they came from the United States, Italy and Spain. Nucleic acid was either cDNA or gDNA, and it came from T cells, B-cell-depleted T cells, or PBMCs.

This table comes from immunoSEQ multiplex PCR, and its TCRdb copy is limited to in-frame clones, with some not included. The table shows around 400,000 clones, with around 87% occurring only once. The clonotype was recovered from a woman aged 60-75 years with COVID-19, enrolled during active disease. The chain is built from TRBV19 and TRBJ1-2; D is undetermined. The sample taken for sequencing was peripheral blood. The CDR3: CASSISYNYGYTF. As DNA, the CDR3 is TGTGCCAGTAGTATAAGCTACAACTATGGCTACACCTTC.